This T cell receptor (beta chain) was captured by sequencing in a study of T cell responses to AZD1222 COVID-19 vaccine. The data were produced by immunoSEQ multiplex PCR, yet TCRdb's version contains in-frame clones alone and is incomplete. The sample has 100,000 to 120,000 clones, 81% seen once. Germline V gene sequence: CDR1 SGHDN, CDR2 FVKESK. CDR3 length: 15 residues. The junction had 3 bases not matched to a gene; V was cut back by 1 base and J by 3 bases. This TCR was recovered from an adult in good health. The chain links TRBV14 to TRBJ1-2; 9 nucleotides align to TRBD1. Sequencing was performed on peripheral blood, taken on day 0 of AZD1222 vaccination. The CDR3 DNA reads TGTGCCAGCAGCCAAGCTGGGACAGGGCACTATGGCTACACCTTC. Encoded protein: CASSQAGTGHYGYTF.